The rows below give T cell receptor beta chains drawn from one sample of a study of blood T cell repertoires in COVID-19. Data came from immunoSEQ multiplex PCR; TCRdb stores just in-frame clones and leaves some out. This table holds roughly 160,000 clones, approximately 82% found once. The sequenced sample was peripheral blood. Receptors were obtained from a woman aged 70 to 79 who had recovered from COVID-19. The conserved cysteine and the conserved F or W are not part of the CDR3 here.

v_gene: TRBV29-1
j_gene: TRBJ2-7
CDR3aa: SGGNPDRRGEQY

v_gene: TRBV4-1
j_gene: TRBJ2-1
CDR3aa: ASSHLTTGVRGNEQF

v_gene: TRBV5-1
j_gene: TRBJ2-7
CDR3aa: ASSPGGQSSYEQY

v_gene: TRBV30
j_gene: TRBJ2-7
CDR3aa: AWSPSGAGYEQY

v_gene: TRBV4-1
j_gene: TRBJ2-5
CDR3aa: ASSPAQTSWVETQY

v_gene: TRBV18
j_gene: TRBJ1-5
CDR3aa: ASSPGTPREAQH

v_gene: TRBV5-1
j_gene: TRBJ2-1
CDR3aa: ASSWGTRIYEQF

v_gene: TRBV20-1
j_gene: TRBJ2-4
CDR3aa: SPRGGNIQY

v_gene: TRBV3-1/TRBV3-2
j_gene: TRBJ1-2
CDR3aa: ASSQLLGGYGYT

v_gene: TRBV20-1
j_gene: TRBJ1-5
CDR3aa: SASPGTPGGYQPQH

v_gene: TRBV5-1
j_gene: TRBJ2-5
CDR3aa: ASSPGTSGGASGETQY